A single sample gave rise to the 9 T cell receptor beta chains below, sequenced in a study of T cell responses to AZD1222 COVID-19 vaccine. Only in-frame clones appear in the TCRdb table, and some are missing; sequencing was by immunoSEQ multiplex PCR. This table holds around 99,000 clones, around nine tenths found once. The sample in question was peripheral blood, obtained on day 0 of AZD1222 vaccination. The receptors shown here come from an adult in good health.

The CDR3 sequence is CASSSLAGRVTGELFF. The DNA for the CDR3 is TGTGCCAGCAGTTCCCTGGCAGGGCGGGTCACCGGGGAGCTGTTTTTT. This sequence joins TRBV6-2 or TRBV6-3 and TRBJ2-2; perhaps D is TRBD1 or TRBD2 (5 bases each). Between the trimmed V and J ends, which lost 4 bases and 4 bases, there was a span of 16 bases. Per germline, CDR1 MNHEY and CDR2 SVGEGT. This CDR3 contains 16 residues.

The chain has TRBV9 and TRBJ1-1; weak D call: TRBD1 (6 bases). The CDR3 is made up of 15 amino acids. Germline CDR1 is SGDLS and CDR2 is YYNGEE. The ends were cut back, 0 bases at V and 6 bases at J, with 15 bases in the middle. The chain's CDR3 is CASSVGGRGRAEAFF. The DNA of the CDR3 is TGTGCCAGCAGCGTAGGAGGCAGGGGCAGAGCTGAAGCTTTCTTT.

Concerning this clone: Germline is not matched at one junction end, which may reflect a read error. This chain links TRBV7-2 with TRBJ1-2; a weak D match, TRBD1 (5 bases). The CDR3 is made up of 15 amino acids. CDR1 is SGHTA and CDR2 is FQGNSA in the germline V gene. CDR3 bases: TGTGCCAGCAGTTTAGGGGTATCAGCTAACTATGGCTACACCTTC. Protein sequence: CASSLGVSANYGYTF.

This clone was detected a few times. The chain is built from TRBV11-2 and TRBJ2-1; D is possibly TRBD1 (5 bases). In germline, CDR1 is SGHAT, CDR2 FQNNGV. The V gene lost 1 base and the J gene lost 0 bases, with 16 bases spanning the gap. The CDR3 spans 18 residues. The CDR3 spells CASSLGRKTASSYNEQFF. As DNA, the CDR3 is TGTGCCAGCAGCTTAGGCCGTAAGACAGCGAGCTCCTACAATGAGCAGTTCTTC.

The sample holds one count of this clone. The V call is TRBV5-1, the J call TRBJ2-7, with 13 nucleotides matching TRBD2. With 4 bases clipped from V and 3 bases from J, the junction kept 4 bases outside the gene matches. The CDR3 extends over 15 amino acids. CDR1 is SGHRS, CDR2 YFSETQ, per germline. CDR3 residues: CASSTGLAGIYEQYF. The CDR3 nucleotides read TGCGCCAGCAGCACGGGACTAGCGGGGATCTACGAGCAGTACTTC.

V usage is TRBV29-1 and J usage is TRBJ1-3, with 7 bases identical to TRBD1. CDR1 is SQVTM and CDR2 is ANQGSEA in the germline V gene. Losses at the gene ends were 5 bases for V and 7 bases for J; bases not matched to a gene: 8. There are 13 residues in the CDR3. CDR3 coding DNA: TGCAGCGTTTCTACAGGGGTAGGGAACACCATATATTTT. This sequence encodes CSVSTGVGNTIYF.

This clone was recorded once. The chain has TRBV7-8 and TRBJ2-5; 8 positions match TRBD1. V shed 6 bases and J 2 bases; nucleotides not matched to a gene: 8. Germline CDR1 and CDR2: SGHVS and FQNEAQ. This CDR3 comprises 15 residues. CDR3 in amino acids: CASRFDRGYQETQYF. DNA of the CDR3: TGTGCCAGCAGGTTTGACAGGGGCTATCAAGAGACCCAGTACTTC.

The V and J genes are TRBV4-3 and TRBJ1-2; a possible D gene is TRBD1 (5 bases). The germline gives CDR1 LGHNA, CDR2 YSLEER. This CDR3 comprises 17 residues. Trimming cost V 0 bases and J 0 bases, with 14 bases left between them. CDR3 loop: CASSQEQGPLANYGYTF. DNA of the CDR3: TGCGCCAGCAGCCAAGAGCAGGGCCCCCTAGCTAACTATGGCTACACCTTC.

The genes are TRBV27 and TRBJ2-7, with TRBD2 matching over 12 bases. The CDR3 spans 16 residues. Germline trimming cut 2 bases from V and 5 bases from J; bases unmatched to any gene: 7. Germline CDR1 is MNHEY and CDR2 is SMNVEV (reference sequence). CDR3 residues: CASSLATSGGLNEQYF. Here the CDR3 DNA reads TGTGCCAGCAGTTTAGCAACTAGCGGGGGGTTAAACGAGCAGTACTTC.